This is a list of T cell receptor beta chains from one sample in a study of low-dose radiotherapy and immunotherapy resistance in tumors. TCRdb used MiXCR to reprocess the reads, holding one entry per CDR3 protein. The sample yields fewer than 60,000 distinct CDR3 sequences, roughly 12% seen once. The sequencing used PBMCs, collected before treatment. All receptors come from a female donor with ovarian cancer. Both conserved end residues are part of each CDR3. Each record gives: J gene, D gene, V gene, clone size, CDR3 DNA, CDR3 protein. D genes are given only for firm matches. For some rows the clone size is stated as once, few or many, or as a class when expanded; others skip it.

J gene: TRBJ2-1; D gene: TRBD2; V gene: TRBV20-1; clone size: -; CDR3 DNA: TGCAGTGCCCCAAACCTAGCGGGCCCCAACAATGAGCAGTTCTTC; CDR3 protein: CSAPNLAGPNNEQFF
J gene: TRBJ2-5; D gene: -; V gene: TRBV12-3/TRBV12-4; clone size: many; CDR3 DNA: TGTGCCAGCAGCCAAAGACGGCCTCCGGGAGAGACCCAGTACTTC; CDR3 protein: CASSQRRPPGETQYF
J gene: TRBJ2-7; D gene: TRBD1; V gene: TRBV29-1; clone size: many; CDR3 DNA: TGCAGCGTCAGGACAGGCTACGAGCAGTACTTC; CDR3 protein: CSVRTGYEQYF
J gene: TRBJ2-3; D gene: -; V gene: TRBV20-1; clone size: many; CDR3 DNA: TGCAGTGTCGAGGGGTTCCGCACAGATACGCAGTATTTT; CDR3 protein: CSVEGFRTDTQYF
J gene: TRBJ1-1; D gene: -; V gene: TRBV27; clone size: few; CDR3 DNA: TGTGCCAGCAGTCTTGCTAGGGGGAGGGCTGAAGCTTTCTTT; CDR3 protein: CASSLARGRAEAFF
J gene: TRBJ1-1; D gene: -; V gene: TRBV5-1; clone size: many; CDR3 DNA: TGCGCCAGCAGCCCGGAAGGCAGGGGAAGGGGCACTGAAGCTTTCTTT; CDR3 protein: CASSPEGRGRGTEAFF
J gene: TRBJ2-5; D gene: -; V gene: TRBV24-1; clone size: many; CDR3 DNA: TGTGCCACCAGTGACCCCCGGGAGACCCAGTACTTC; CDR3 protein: CATSDPRETQYF
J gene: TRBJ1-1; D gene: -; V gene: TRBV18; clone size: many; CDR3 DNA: TGTGCCAGCTCACCACGGCCGGAGGGCACTGAAGCTTTCTTT; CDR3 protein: CASSPRPEGTEAFF
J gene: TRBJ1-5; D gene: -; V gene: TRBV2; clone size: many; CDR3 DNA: TGTGCCAGCAGATCAGACATTAGCAATCAGCCCCAGCATTTT; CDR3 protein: CASRSDISNQPQHF
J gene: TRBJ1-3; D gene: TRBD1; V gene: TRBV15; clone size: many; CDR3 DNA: TGTGCCACCAGCCGGACAGGGCCGGGAAACACCATATATTTT; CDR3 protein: CATSRTGPGNTIYF
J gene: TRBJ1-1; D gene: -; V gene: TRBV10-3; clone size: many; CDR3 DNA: TGTGCCATCGGGGCGACTATGGGGGGCACTGAAGCTTTCTTT; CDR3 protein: CAIGATMGGTEAFF
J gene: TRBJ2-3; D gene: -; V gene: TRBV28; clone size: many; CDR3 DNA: TGTGCCAGCAGTTTAGGACCAGCTAATACGCAGTATTTT; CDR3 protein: CASSLGPANTQYF
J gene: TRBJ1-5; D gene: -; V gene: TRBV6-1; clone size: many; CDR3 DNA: TGTGCCAGCAGTGAAGACGGCGCCCGATCCCAGCCCCAGCATTTT; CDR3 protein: CASSEDGARSQPQHF
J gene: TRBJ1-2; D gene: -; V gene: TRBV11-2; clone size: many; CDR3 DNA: TGTGCCAGCAGCTTAGCTGGCGGATCCTATGGCTACACCTTC; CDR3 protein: CASSLAGGSYGYTF
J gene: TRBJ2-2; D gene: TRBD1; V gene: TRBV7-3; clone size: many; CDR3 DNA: TGTGCCAGCAGCTACATACAGGGGGCCGGGGAGCTGTTTTTT; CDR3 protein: CASSYIQGAGELFF
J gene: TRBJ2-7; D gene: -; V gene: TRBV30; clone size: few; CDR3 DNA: TGTGCCTGGAGTGTAGATGGACGGTCTTACGAGCAGTACTTC; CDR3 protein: CAWSVDGRSYEQYF
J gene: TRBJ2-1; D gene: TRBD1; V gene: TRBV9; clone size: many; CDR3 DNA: TGTGCCAGCAGTGGTGGGACAGGGACCTACAATGAGCAGTTCTTC; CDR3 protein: CASSGGTGTYNEQFF
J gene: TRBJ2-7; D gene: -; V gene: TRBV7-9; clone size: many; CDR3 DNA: TGTGCCAGCAGCTTAGCGGAGAGTTTAGAGCAGTACTTC; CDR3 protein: CASSLAESLEQYF
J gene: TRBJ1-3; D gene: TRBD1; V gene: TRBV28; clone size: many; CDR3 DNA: TGTGCCAGCAGTTCCGGGACAGGGCGTTCCTCTGGAAACACCATATATTTT; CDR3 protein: CASSSGTGRSSGNTIYF
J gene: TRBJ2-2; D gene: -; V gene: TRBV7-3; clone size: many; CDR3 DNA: TGTGCCAGCAGCCCCCTTACCGGGGAGCTGTTTTTT; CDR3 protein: CASSPLTGELFF
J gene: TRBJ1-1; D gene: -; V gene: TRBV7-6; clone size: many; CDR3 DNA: TGTGCCAGCAGCCCTGACAGCAACACTGAAGCTTTCTTT; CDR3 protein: CASSPDSNTEAFF
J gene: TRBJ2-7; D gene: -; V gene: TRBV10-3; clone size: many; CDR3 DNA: TGTGCCATCAGTGAGTCAAAGGGGTACGAGCAGTACTTC; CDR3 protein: CAISESKGYEQYF
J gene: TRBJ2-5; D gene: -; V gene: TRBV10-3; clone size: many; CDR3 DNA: TGTGCCATCAGTCCTAGTGAGGGGGAGGGCCAGTACTTC; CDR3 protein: CAISPSEGEGQYF
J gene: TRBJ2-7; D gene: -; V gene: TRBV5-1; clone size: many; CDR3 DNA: TGCGCCAGCAGCTCCTCGCGGGGTAGCTCCTACGAGCAGTACTTC; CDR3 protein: CASSSSRGSSYEQYF
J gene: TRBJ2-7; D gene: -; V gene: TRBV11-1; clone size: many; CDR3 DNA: TGTGCCAGCAGCTTAGCGCGGGCCTCCTACGAGCAGTACTTC; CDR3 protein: CASSLARASYEQYF